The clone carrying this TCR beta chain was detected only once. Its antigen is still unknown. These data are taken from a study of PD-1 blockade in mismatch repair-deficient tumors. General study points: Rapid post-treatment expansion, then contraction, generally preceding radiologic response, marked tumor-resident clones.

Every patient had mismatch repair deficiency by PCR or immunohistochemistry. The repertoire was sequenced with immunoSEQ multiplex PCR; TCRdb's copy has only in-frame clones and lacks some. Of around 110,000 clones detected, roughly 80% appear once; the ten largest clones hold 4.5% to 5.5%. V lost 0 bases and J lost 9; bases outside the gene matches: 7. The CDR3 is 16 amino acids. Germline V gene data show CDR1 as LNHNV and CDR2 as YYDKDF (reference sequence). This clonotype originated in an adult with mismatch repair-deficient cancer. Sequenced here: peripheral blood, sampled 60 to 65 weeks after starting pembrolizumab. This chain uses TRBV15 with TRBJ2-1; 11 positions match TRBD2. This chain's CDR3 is CATSRDLTSGSGEQFF. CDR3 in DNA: TGTGCCACCAGCAGAGATCTTACTAGCGGGAGCGGTGAGCAGTTCTTC.